A selection of T cell receptor beta chains follows, all from one sample in a study of cytomegalovirus exposure and HLA in healthy donors. Produced via immunoSEQ multiplex PCR; TCRdb's table is partial and in-frame only. The sample holds some 190,000 clones, 76% seen once. Material for sequencing was PBMCs. The receptors here all came from a man aged 18 to 29 in good health and CMV-seronegative. Each CDR3 is given with its conserved first and last residue. Each record gives: V gene, D gene, clone size, J gene, CDR3 DNA, CDR3 protein. A D gene is named only where the DNA matches it firmly. Part of the rows lack a size; the others show once, few, many or a class for expanded clones.

v_call: TRBV15; d_call: -; clone_size: -; j_call: TRBJ1-2; cdr3_nt: TGTGCCACCAGCAGGCGGGGAGGGACCTATGGCTACACCTTC; cdr3_aa: CATSRRGGTYGYTF
v_call: TRBV28; d_call: TRBD1; clone_size: -; j_call: TRBJ1-6; cdr3_nt: TGTGCCAGCAGGACTCCTTTCGGGGGACAGGGTGTTTGGGCGCCCCTCCACTTT; cdr3_aa: CASRTPFGGQGVWAPLHF
v_call: TRBV30; d_call: -; clone_size: -; j_call: TRBJ1-1; cdr3_nt: TGTGCCTGGAGGGCTCGGGGTCAAATAGCTGAAGCTTTCTTT; cdr3_aa: CAWRARGQIAEAFF
v_call: TRBV5-4; d_call: TRBD2; clone_size: -; j_call: TRBJ2-7; cdr3_nt: TGTGCCAGCAGCCCGGGACTAGCGGGAGGGTATGGAGACGAGCAGTACTTC; cdr3_aa: CASSPGLAGGYGDEQYF
v_call: TRBV19; d_call: -; clone_size: -; j_call: TRBJ2-1; cdr3_nt: TGTGCCAGTAGTTCAACACCCAATGAGCAGTTCTTC; cdr3_aa: CASSSTPNEQFF
v_call: TRBV5-1; d_call: TRBD1; clone_size: -; j_call: TRBJ1-2; cdr3_nt: TGCGCCAGCAGCTTGGAGGGGACAGCCCCGGATGGCTACACCTTC; cdr3_aa: CASSLEGTAPDGYTF
v_call: TRBV27; d_call: TRBD2; clone_size: once; j_call: TRBJ2-7; cdr3_nt: TGTGCCAGCAGTTTAAAGCGGGAAAGGGAGCAGTACTTC; cdr3_aa: CASSLKREREQYF
v_call: TRBV9; d_call: TRBD1; clone_size: -; j_call: TRBJ1-1; cdr3_nt: TGTGCCAGCAGCGTTGACAGGGATTCTGATCGGAGCACTGAAGCTTTCTTT; cdr3_aa: CASSVDRDSDRSTEAFF
v_call: TRBV9; d_call: TRBD1; clone_size: -; j_call: TRBJ1-1; cdr3_nt: TGTGCCAGCAGCCCTCGGACAGGGGGCGATGGGACTGAAGCTTTCTTT; cdr3_aa: CASSPRTGGDGTEAFF
v_call: TRBV28; d_call: -; clone_size: -; j_call: TRBJ1-6; cdr3_nt: TGTGCCAGCAAGCTTAGCTCCTATAATTCACCCCTCCACTTT; cdr3_aa: CASKLSSYNSPLHF
v_call: TRBV29-1; d_call: TRBD1; clone_size: -; j_call: TRBJ2-1; cdr3_nt: TGCAGCGGCAAGTGGACAGGATACAATGAGCAGTTCTTC; cdr3_aa: CSGKWTGYNEQFF
v_call: TRBV4-1; d_call: -; clone_size: once; j_call: TRBJ1-2; cdr3_nt: TGCGCCAGCAGCCGGGAACGGGGGTCTGGCTACACCTTC; cdr3_aa: CASSRERGSGYTF
v_call: TRBV19; d_call: -; clone_size: -; j_call: TRBJ1-5; cdr3_nt: TGTGCCAGTAGCCAGACAACCCTTAGCAATCAGCCCCAGCATTTT; cdr3_aa: CASSQTTLSNQPQHF
v_call: TRBV7-9; d_call: -; clone_size: few; j_call: TRBJ2-7; cdr3_nt: TGTGCCAGCAGCTTAGCTAGCGCCTACGAGCAGTACTTC; cdr3_aa: CASSLASAYEQYF
v_call: TRBV28; d_call: -; clone_size: -; j_call: TRBJ2-6; cdr3_nt: TGTGCCAGCAGCCGCGGCTCTGGGGCCAACGTCCTGACTTTC; cdr3_aa: CASSRGSGANVLTF
v_call: TRBV19; d_call: TRBD1; clone_size: once; j_call: TRBJ1-2; cdr3_nt: TGTGCCAGTAGTACCTCACGCACAGGGGACGTACTCTATGGCTACACCTTC; cdr3_aa: CASSTSRTGDVLYGYTF
v_call: TRBV5-5; d_call: -; clone_size: -; j_call: TRBJ2-3; cdr3_nt: TGTGCCAGCAGCTTGATTGGCGCAGGGGCGGATAGCACAGATACGCAGTATTTT; cdr3_aa: CASSLIGAGADSTDTQYF
v_call: TRBV9; d_call: -; clone_size: -; j_call: TRBJ1-2; cdr3_nt: TGTGCCAGCAGCCCCCGAGCCTATGGCTACACCTTC; cdr3_aa: CASSPRAYGYTF
v_call: TRBV30; d_call: -; clone_size: -; j_call: TRBJ1-3; cdr3_nt: TGTGCCTGGAGCGACAGGAACGGTCTCAACACCATATATTTT; cdr3_aa: CAWSDRNGLNTIYF
v_call: TRBV18; d_call: -; clone_size: once; j_call: TRBJ1-6; cdr3_nt: TGTGCCAGCTCACAAGGGGTAGGGTCACCCCTCCACTTT; cdr3_aa: CASSQGVGSPLHF
v_call: TRBV5-1; d_call: -; clone_size: -; j_call: TRBJ1-1; cdr3_nt: TGCGCCAGCAGCCCGACAGGTGGAGGGAACACTGAAGCTTTCTTT; cdr3_aa: CASSPTGGGNTEAFF
v_call: TRBV29-1; d_call: TRBD1; clone_size: -; j_call: TRBJ1-4; cdr3_nt: TGCAGCGTTACTCGGGACAGGGGTGAAAAACTGTTTTTT; cdr3_aa: CSVTRDRGEKLFF
v_call: TRBV27; d_call: -; clone_size: few; j_call: TRBJ2-5; cdr3_nt: TGTGCCAGCAGTTTATCAACTAGCCCTTCTGCCCAGTACTTC; cdr3_aa: CASSLSTSPSAQYF
v_call: TRBV6-6; d_call: -; clone_size: -; j_call: TRBJ2-7; cdr3_nt: TGTGCCAGCACCATAATACCAGGATACGAGCAGTACTTC; cdr3_aa: CASTIIPGYEQYF
v_call: TRBV19; d_call: -; clone_size: -; j_call: TRBJ2-7; cdr3_nt: TGTGCCAGTAGTATCTTTCCATTCTACGAGCAGTACTTC; cdr3_aa: CASSIFPFYEQYF
v_call: TRBV30; d_call: -; clone_size: -; j_call: TRBJ1-2; cdr3_nt: TGTGCCTGGACTTCGGGGTATGGCTACACCTTC; cdr3_aa: CAWTSGYGYTF
v_call: TRBV9; d_call: -; clone_size: few; j_call: TRBJ2-6; cdr3_nt: TGTGCCAGCAGCGTAGTTGCCCAGGGCTCTGGGGCCAACGTCCTGACTTTC; cdr3_aa: CASSVVAQGSGANVLTF
v_call: TRBV11-2; d_call: -; clone_size: -; j_call: TRBJ2-2; cdr3_nt: TGTGCCAGCAGCTTAGTATCCGGACTGGTCCGAAACACCGGGGAGCTGTTTTTT; cdr3_aa: CASSLVSGLVRNTGELFF
v_call: TRBV9; d_call: TRBD2; clone_size: -; j_call: TRBJ2-1; cdr3_nt: TGTGCCAGCAGCGTAGCACTTACTAGCGGGAGGGAAAAAGAGCAGTTCTTC; cdr3_aa: CASSVALTSGREKEQFF
v_call: TRBV30; d_call: TRBD1; clone_size: -; j_call: TRBJ1-5; cdr3_nt: TGTGCCTGGAGCTCCGGACAGGGAGATCAGCCCCAGCATTTT; cdr3_aa: CAWSSGQGDQPQHF
v_call: TRBV7-2; d_call: -; clone_size: -; j_call: TRBJ2-6; cdr3_nt: TGTGCCAGCAGCTTATACTCTGGGGCCAACGTCCTGACTTTC; cdr3_aa: CASSLYSGANVLTF
v_call: TRBV6-5; d_call: -; clone_size: -; j_call: TRBJ2-5; cdr3_nt: TGTGCCAGCAGTTACTCTGTCCAGGGGGGGACCCAGTACTTC; cdr3_aa: CASSYSVQGGTQYF
v_call: TRBV6-5; d_call: -; clone_size: few; j_call: TRBJ1-2; cdr3_nt: TGTGCCAGCAGTTACGCAGAAAACTATGGCTACACCTTC; cdr3_aa: CASSYAENYGYTF
v_call: TRBV27; d_call: -; clone_size: -; j_call: TRBJ2-2; cdr3_nt: TGTGCTGCGTCCAGGGAACGCGACACCGGGGAGCTGTTTTTT; cdr3_aa: CAASRERDTGELFF
v_call: TRBV7-2; d_call: -; clone_size: -; j_call: TRBJ2-7; cdr3_nt: TGTGCCAGCAGCTTAGATCGTGACAGGATCGTCGAGCAGTACTTC; cdr3_aa: CASSLDRDRIVEQYF
v_call: TRBV28; d_call: TRBD2; clone_size: -; j_call: TRBJ2-7; cdr3_nt: TGTGCCAGCAACGACCCAGCGGGGGGCTCCTACGAGCAGTACTTC; cdr3_aa: CASNDPAGGSYEQYF